Below are 16 T cell receptor beta chains sequenced from a single sample in a study of CD8 T cells in ankylosing spondylitis. TCRdb called the 5' RACE reads again in MiXCR, with one record for every CDR3 protein. The table records a few hundred thousand distinct CDR3 sequences, about 10% of them present only once. Sequencing was done on a sample of blood, either unsorted or a sorted T cell fraction (not recorded which). These TCRs come from a male donor with ankylosing spondylitis or in good health (not recorded which).

This clonotype was recorded a few times. CDR3 in amino acids: CASSSGQLDTQYF. CDR3 bases: TGTGCCAGCTCATCAGGTCAGTTGGATACGCAGTATTTT. V is TRBV18 and J is TRBJ2-3, with D unclear. The CDR3 covers 13 residues. Germline-derived CDR1 and CDR2 are KGHSH and LQKENI. The V gene lost 5 bases and the J gene lost 6 bases, with 12 bases spanning the gap.

This clonotype has just a few counts. The chain uses TRBV29-1 and TRBJ1-1; D call uncertain. Trimming took off 4 bases at V and 5 bases at J, with 8 bases between the two ends. Looked up from germline, CDR1 is SQVTM and CDR2 is ANQGSEA. This CDR3 is 11 amino acids long. Written as DNA, the CDR3 is TGCAGCGTTGGAGGGTATACTGAAGCTTTCTTT. Protein sequence: CSVGGYTEAFF.

About this clonotype: A read error may account for a junction end that differs from germline. The rearrangement links TRBV20-1 to TRBJ1-1; 7 bases align to TRBD1. Looked up from germline, CDR1 is DFQATT and CDR2 is SNEGSKA (reference sequence). The CDR3 runs 14 residues. CDR3 in amino acids: CSADMTGPSTEVFF. CDR3 DNA: TGCAGTGCCGACATGACAGGGCCCAGCACTGAAGTTTTCTTT.

With respect to this clonotype: This clone may be a read error of a much larger clone one base away. In this CDR3 the conserved last residue, phenylalanine or tryptophan, is missing, so a read error is likely. This CDR3 is CATRVMGGNYGYTL. In DNA form, the CDR3 reads TGTGCCACCAGAGTGATGGGTGGAAACTATGGCTACACCCTC. The chain joins TRBV13 to TRBJ1-2; D gene unclear. CDR1 PRHDT and CDR2 FYEKMQ come from the germline V gene (reference sequence). Trimming took off 10 bases at V and 2 bases at J, with 17 bases between the two ends. The CDR3 has 14 amino acids.

The V call is TRBV19, the J call TRBJ1-1, with D possibly matching TRBD1 (5 bases). Germline CDR1 and CDR2: LNHDA and SQIVND (reference sequence). Trimming cost V 6 bases and J 3 bases, with 17 bases left between them. The CDR3 contains 15 residues. The CDR3: CASSYSPGRDTEAFF. In nucleotides, the CDR3 is TGTGCCAGTAGCTACTCCCCAGGGCGGGACACTGAAGCTTTCTTT.

This clonotype was counted ten times or more. This sequence joins TRBV12-3 or TRBV12-4 and TRBJ2-3; maybe TRBD1 (6 bases). The CDR3 is 14 amino acids. V lost 6 bases, J lost 4 bases, and 14 bases lay in between. CDR3 in amino acids: CASSPDRSPDTQYF. DNA for the CDR3: TGTGCCAGCAGCCCAGACAGGTCCCCAGATACGCAGTATTTT.

In this sample, this clonotype turned up a few times. The V call is TRBV6-1, the J call TRBJ2-7, with TRBD2 identical over 11 bases. The germline V gene encodes CDR1 MNHNS and CDR2 SASEGT. Unmatched junction bases numbered 12, after V lost 6 bases and J lost 5 bases. This CDR3 contains 16 residues. The CDR3 DNA follows: TGTGCCAGCAGGGGAGCCGGGACTAGCGGATCCCACGAGCAGTACTTC. Encoded protein: CASRGAGTSGSHEQYF.

This sequence joins TRBV4-2 and TRBJ2-7; D unclear. The germline CDR1 and CDR2 sequences are LGHNA and YNFKEQ. V dropped 2 bases and J dropped 0 bases, with 5 bases sitting between them. The CDR3 length is 13 residues. This chain's CDR3 is CASSQPPSYEQYF. The CDR3 DNA sequence: TGTGCCAGCAGCCAACCCCCCTCCTACGAGCAGTACTTC.

This clonotype was counted ten times or more. The chain combines TRBV12-3 or TRBV12-4 with TRBJ2-3; perhaps D is TRBD1 or TRBD2 (6 bases each). The CDR3 consists of 13 residues. V lost 0 bases, J lost 10 bases, and 11 bases lay in between. In DNA form, the CDR3 reads TGTGCCAGCAGTTTAGCGGGGGGCCTTGCGCAGTATTTT. Encoded protein: CASSLAGGLAQYF.

This clonotype was found a few times. The chain recombines TRBV29-1 with TRBJ2-7; D assignment may be TRBD1 or TRBD2 (5 bases each). This CDR3 has 12 amino acids. Germline lookup yields CDR1 SQVTM and CDR2 ANQGSEA. Trimming stripped 4 bases from V and 5 bases from J, with 12 bases between. CDR3 in DNA: TGCAGCGTTGTGGGGGTACTTAACGAGCAGTACTTC. Translation: CSVVGVLNEQYF.

This clonotype was picked up a small number of times. The chain links TRBV12-3 or TRBV12-4 to TRBJ2-4; the match to TRBD2 covers 10 bases. The CDR3 runs to 18 residues. The V segment lost 0 bases and the J segment 0 bases; nucleotides outside the gene matches: 5. The CDR3 sequence: CASSLAELAGGAKNIQYF. Written as DNA, the CDR3 is TGTGCCAGCAGTTTAGCGGAATTAGCGGGAGGAGCCAAAAACATTCAGTACTTC.

This clonotype showed up many times. This rearrangement joins TRBV7-3 to TRBJ2-5, with no clear D. The CDR3 is made up of 13 amino acids. Deletions cut 1 base from V and 4 bases from J, with 7 bases between. The V gene's germline CDR1 is SGHTA and CDR2 FQGTGA. Here the CDR3 DNA reads TGTGCCAGCAGCTTAATTGTGGGAGAGACCCAGTACTTC. Translated: CASSLIVGETQYF.

This clonotype was seen at least ten times. The chain employs TRBV6-5 and TRBJ1-5; D is unresolved. The germline CDR1 and CDR2 sequences are MNHEY and SVGAGI. This CDR3 is built from 14 residues. V lost 2 bases to trimming and J lost 5 bases, with 10 bases between them. CDR3: CASSYRGSYQPQHF. In DNA, the CDR3 is TGTGCCAGCAGTTACAGAGGGTCGTATCAGCCCCAGCATTTT.

This clonotype was detected a few times. The chain uses TRBV3-1 and TRBJ1-2, with TRBD1 as a possible D gene (5 bases). The V and J ends lost 1 base and 12 bases respectively, with 15 bases between them. This CDR3 contains 13 residues. Germline V gives CDR1 LGHDT, CDR2 YNNKEL (reference sequence). The DNA for the CDR3 is TGTGCCAGCAGCCAAGGGTTGTACGAGGGGCACACCTTC. It yields the protein CASSQGLYEGHTF.

Ten or more counts support this clonotype. The DNA for the CDR3 is TGTGCCAGCAGCCCTAATTCTCGGACCGGGGAGCTGTTTTTT. This translates into CASSPNSRTGELFF. The V and J genes are TRBV6-1 and TRBJ2-2; D remains ambiguous. Deletions cut 6 bases from V and 5 bases from J, with 13 bases between. CDR1 is MNHNS, CDR2 SASEGT, per germline. This CDR3 is built from 14 residues.

The sample holds many counts of this clonotype. The V and J genes are TRBV15 and TRBJ2-1; either TRBD1 or TRBD2 may supply D (5 bases each). Trimming removed 0 bases from V and 4 bases from J, with 10 bases in between. The CDR3 extends over 15 amino acids. Per germline, CDR1 LNHNV and CDR2 YYDKDF (reference sequence). The CDR3 loop reads CATSRDRGRYNEQFF. The CDR3 DNA reads TGTGCCACCAGCAGAGACCGGGGACGGTACAATGAGCAGTTCTTC.